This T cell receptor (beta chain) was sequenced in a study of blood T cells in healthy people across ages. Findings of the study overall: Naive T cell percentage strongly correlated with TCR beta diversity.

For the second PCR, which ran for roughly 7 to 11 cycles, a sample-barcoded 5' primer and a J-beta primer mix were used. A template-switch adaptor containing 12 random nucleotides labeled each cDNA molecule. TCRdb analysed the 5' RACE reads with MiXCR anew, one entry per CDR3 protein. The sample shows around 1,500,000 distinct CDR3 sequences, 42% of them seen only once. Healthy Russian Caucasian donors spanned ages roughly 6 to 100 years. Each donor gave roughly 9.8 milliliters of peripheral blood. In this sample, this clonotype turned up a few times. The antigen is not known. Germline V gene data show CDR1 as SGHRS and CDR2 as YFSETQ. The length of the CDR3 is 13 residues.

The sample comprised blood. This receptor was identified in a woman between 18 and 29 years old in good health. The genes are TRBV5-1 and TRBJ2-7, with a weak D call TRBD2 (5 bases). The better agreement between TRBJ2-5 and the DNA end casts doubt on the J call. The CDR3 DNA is TGCGCCAGCAGCTTGGCCGGGAAGAAGACCCAGTACTTC. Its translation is CASSLAGKKTQYF.